The entry below gives a single T cell receptor beta chain sequence along with its context. The antigen is not known. This entry is derived from a study of CD8+ T cells in alopecia areata. Germline V gene lookup returns CDR1 SNHLY and CDR2 FYNNEI. With 6 bases removed from V and 3 bases from J, the gap between germline ends came to 13 bases. The CDR3 contains 14 residues. Study-wide results and limits: Sequences from scalp samples also cover resident alphabeta T cells of normal skin.

After isolation, RNA underwent reverse transcription to generate cDNA as the sequencing template. The data were produced by immunoSEQ multiplex PCR, yet TCRdb's version contains in-frame clones alone and is incomplete. The sample consists of about 150,000 clones, under 60% of them appearing once. The receptor comes from a human donor with alopecia areata. This rearrangement joins TRBV2 to TRBJ2-3, with unresolved D. The source material was CD8+ T cells sorted from blood, sampled at week 0. CDR3 residues: CASRETLRTDTQYF. CDR3 DNA: TGTGCCAGCAGGGAGACTTTACGTACAGATACGCAGTATTTT.